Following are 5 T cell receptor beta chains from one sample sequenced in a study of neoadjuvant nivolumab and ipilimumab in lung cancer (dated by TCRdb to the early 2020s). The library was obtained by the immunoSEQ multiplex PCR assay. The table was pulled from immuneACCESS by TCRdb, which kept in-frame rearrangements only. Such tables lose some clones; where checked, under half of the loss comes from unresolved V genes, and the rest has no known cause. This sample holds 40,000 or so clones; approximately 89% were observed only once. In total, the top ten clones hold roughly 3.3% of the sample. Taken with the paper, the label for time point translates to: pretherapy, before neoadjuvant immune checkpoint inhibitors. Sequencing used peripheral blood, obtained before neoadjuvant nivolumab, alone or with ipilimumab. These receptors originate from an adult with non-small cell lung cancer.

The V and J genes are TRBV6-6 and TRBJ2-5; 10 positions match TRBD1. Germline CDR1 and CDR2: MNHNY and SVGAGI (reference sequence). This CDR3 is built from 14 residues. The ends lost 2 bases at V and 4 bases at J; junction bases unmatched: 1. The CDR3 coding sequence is TGTGCCAGCAGTTACCGGGACAGGGGAGAGACCCAGTACTTC. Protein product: CASSYRDRGETQYF.

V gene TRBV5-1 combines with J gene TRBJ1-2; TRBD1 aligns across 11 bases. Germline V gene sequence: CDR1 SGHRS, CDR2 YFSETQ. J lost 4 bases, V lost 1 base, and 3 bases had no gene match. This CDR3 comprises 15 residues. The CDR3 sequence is CASSLPGTGGYGYTF. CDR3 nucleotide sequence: TGCGCCAGCAGCTTGCCCGGGACAGGGGGCTATGGCTACACCTTC.

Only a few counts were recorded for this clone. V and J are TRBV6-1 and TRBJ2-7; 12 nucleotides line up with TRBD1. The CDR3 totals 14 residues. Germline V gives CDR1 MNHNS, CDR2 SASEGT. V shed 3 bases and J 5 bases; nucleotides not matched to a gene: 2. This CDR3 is CASSEGQGADEQYF. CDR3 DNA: TGTGCCAGCAGTGAGGGACAGGGGGCCGACGAGCAGTACTTC.

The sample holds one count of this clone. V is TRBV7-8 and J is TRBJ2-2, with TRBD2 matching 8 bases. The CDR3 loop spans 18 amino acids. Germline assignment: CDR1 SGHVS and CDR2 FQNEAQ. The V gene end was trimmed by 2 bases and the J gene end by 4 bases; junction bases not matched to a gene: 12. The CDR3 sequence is CASSLRVGAGGLTGELFF. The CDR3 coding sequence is TGTGCCAGCAGCTTACGGGTTGGGGCGGGAGGACTCACCGGGGAGCTGTTTTTT.

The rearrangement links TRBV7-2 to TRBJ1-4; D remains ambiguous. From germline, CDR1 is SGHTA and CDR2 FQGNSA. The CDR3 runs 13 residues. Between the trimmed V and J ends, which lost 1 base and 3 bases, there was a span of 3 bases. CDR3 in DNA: TGTGCCAGCAGCTTAGGCCCTAATGAAAAACTGTTTTTT. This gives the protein CASSLGPNEKLFF. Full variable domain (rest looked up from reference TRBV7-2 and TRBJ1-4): GAGVSQSPSNKVTEKGKDVELRCDPISGHTALYWYRQSLGQGLEFLIYFQGNSAPDKSGLPSDRFSAERTGGSVSTLTIQRTQQEDSAVYLCASSLGPNEKLFFGSGTQLSVL.